This T cell receptor (beta chain) was profiled in a study of blood T cell repertoires in COVID-19. This CDR3 comprises 14 residues. Germline loops: CDR1 SGHAT, CDR2 FQNNGV. Trimming took 5 bases from V and 4 from J; bases not matched to a gene: 2. This clone was picked up one time. The assay was immunoSEQ multiplex PCR, and TCRdb's table has in-frame clones only and misses some. This sample has 250,000 to 300,000 clones, with around 92% found just once. The TCR was taken from a woman between 55 and 75 years old who had recovered from COVID-19. The sample was PBMCs or T cells enriched from blood (not recorded which). The chain couples TRBV11-2 to TRBJ2-3, with 11 bases fitting TRBD2. The CDR3 reads CASSASGRPDTQYF. In DNA form, the CDR3 reads TGTGCCAGCAGCGCTAGCGGGAGGCCAGATACGCAGTATTTT.